Each of the 28 T cell receptor beta chains below was sequenced from the same sample in a study of T-cell memory formation after mild COVID-19. TCRdb fed the 5' RACE reads into MiXCR, producing one record per CDR3 protein. Here the sample spans under 700,000 distinct CDR3 sequences, around 20% being singletons. Source material: PBMCs or a T cell subset sorted from them (not recorded which). Receptors were obtained from an adult woman who had mild COVID-19 (a few samples of this study predate the infection). Cell type and time point are not known.

The genes are TRBV6-1 and TRBJ1-1; 8 bases are shared with TRBD1. The CDR3 spans 15 residues. Germline lookup yields CDR1 MNHNS and CDR2 SASEGT. V trimming: 2 bases; J trimming: 4 bases; junction bases outside the gene matches: 6. The DNA for the CDR3 is TGTGCCAGCAGTGAAATGGTGGACAGGGCCACTGAAGCTTTCTTT. Its translation is CASSEMVDRATEAFF.

The chain employs TRBV6-5 and TRBJ1-1; D is ambiguous. The V and J ends lost 4 bases and 5 bases respectively, with 11 bases between them. Germline V gene sequence: CDR1 MNHEY, CDR2 SVGAGI. The CDR3 contains 13 residues. The CDR3 region has the DNA TGTGCCAGCAGTTTTTCCCGGGCGACTGAAGCTTTCTTT. This codes for CASSFSRATEAFF.

As regards this clonotype: It may be a read error: a sequence one base away is much more abundant. V gene TRBV2 combines with J gene TRBJ2-2; no clear D. Germline CDR1 is SNHLY and CDR2 is FYNNEI. CDR3 size: 13 residues. The DNA for the CDR3 is TGTGCCAGAAGTGAAATCAGGACCGGGGAGCTGTTTTTT. Translated, it gives CARSEIRTGELFF.

V gene TRBV29-1 combines with J gene TRBJ2-7; D might be TRBD2 (5 bases). The CDR3 is made up of 12 amino acids. CDR1 is SQVTM, CDR2 ANQGSEA, per germline. Trimming left V 4 bases short and J 5 bases short, with 12 bases between. In nucleotides, the CDR3 is TGCAGCGTTGTACCGGGAAGTCACGAGCAGTACTTC. This encodes CSVVPGSHEQYF.

CDR3 region: CASSPPEGAGNTIYF. The CDR3 DNA sequence: TGTGCCAGCAGCCCTCCGGAGGGGGCTGGAAACACCATATATTTT. The chain recombines TRBV21-1 with TRBJ1-3; the table's TRBD1 call for D was not verified on the DNA. TRBV21-1 is reported as a pseudogene. The CDR3 loop spans 15 amino acids.

The chain is built from TRBV20-1 and TRBJ2-2; weak D call: TRBD1 (5 bases). V was cut by 2 bases and J by 4 bases, with 14 bases left in between. The CDR3 totals 15 residues. CDR1 is DFQATT, CDR2 SNEGSKA, per germline (reference sequence). CDR3 sequence (DNA): TGCAGTGCTAGAACCAGGGCTATTCCCACCGGGGAGCTGTTTTTT. It encodes CSARTRAIPTGELFF.

This clonotype was seen a handful of times. V is TRBV27 and J is TRBJ2-2; 10 nucleotides agree with TRBD1. Germline CDR1 is MNHEY and CDR2 is SMNVEV (reference sequence). CDR3 length: 17 residues. V gave up 4 bases and J gave up 4 bases; unmatched junction bases: 9. The CDR3 sequence is CASSSSPWTGGTGELFF. CDR3 DNA: TGTGCCAGCAGTTCCTCCCCCTGGACAGGGGGCACCGGGGAGCTGTTTTTT.

The chain employs TRBV15 and TRBJ2-3; 8 bases are shared with TRBD2. Germline CDR1 reads LNHNV; CDR2 reads YYDKDF (reference sequence). This CDR3 region has 14 residues. Unmatched junction bases numbered 2, after V lost 6 bases and J lost 0 bases. CDR3 in amino acids: CATRAGESTDTQYF. CDR3 sequence (DNA): TGTGCCACCAGAGCGGGGGAGAGCACAGATACGCAGTATTTT.

The chain employs TRBV6-6 and TRBJ1-1, with D maybe TRBD1 (6 bases). Germline CDR1 is MNHNY and CDR2 is SVGAGI (reference sequence). CDR3 length equals 11 residues. With 7 bases removed from V and 11 bases from J, the gap between germline ends came to 14 bases. The CDR3 spells CASTLRTEAFF. The CDR3 region has the DNA TGTGCCAGCACCCTAAGGACAGAGGCTTTCTTT.

This clonotype was observed a few times. The chain recombines TRBV11-3 with TRBJ2-1, with D uncertain. V was clipped by 3 bases and J by 6 bases, with 6 bases between them. The CDR3 length is 12 residues. Germline lookup yields CDR1 SGHNT and CDR2 YENEEA. The CDR3 spells CASSFRPNEQFF. CDR3 coding DNA: TGTGCCAGCAGCTTCCGGCCCAATGAGCAGTTCTTC.

This clonotype was seen a few times. The rearrangement links TRBV3-1 to TRBJ1-1, with a weak D call TRBD1 (6 bases). Germline V gene data show CDR1 as LGHDT and CDR2 as YNNKEL (reference sequence). Trimming removed 7 bases from V and 6 bases from J, with 12 bases in between. The CDR3 runs to 12 residues. The CDR3 sequence is CASNKGVSEAFF. The CDR3 DNA sequence: TGTGCCAGCAACAAGGGGGTATCTGAAGCTTTCTTT.

This chain joins TRBV7-2 and TRBJ1-2, with D uncertain. The V gene's germline CDR1 is SGHTA and CDR2 FQGNSA. The CDR3 is 13 residues long. V was cut by 4 bases and J by 2 bases, with 8 bases left in between. The CDR3 loop reads CASSSPPNYGYTF. CDR3 bases: TGTGCCAGCAGCTCGCCCCCCAACTATGGCTACACCTTC.

This clonotype was observed a handful of times. The chain carries TRBV7-9 and TRBJ2-3; D gene uncertain. V was cut by 0 bases and J by 0 bases, with 4 bases left in between. Germline lookup yields CDR1 SEHNR and CDR2 FQNEAQ (reference sequence). There are 14 residues in the CDR3. CDR3 amino acids: CASSLARSTDTQYF. CDR3 DNA sequence: TGTGCCAGCAGCTTAGCCAGGAGCACAGATACGCAGTATTTT.

In its sample, this clonotype was seen many times. The chain is built from TRBV14 and TRBJ2-7; D might be TRBD1 (6 bases). The V end was cut by 4 bases, the J end by 1 base, with 14 bases between. CDR3 length equals 15 residues. From germline, CDR1 is SGHDN and CDR2 FVKESK. Here the CDR3 DNA reads TGTGCCAGCAGCCCCATTGGACAGTTTTCCTACGAGCAGTACTTC. Encoded protein: CASSPIGQFSYEQYF.

A few counts support this clonotype. The chain joins TRBV19 to TRBJ1-5, with 7 bases lining up with TRBD1. The junction had 22 bases not matched to a gene; V was cut back by 8 bases and J by 0 bases. CDR3 length equals 20 residues. CDR1 is LNHDA and CDR2 is SQIVND in the germline V gene (reference sequence). CDR3 loop: CASSTPQVIGGSFSNQPQHF. DNA of the CDR3: TGTGCCAGTTCCACACCCCAGGTGATAGGGGGCTCTTTTAGCAATCAGCCCCAGCATTTT. Using reference TRBV19 and TRBJ1-5 for the parts outside the CDR3, the full variable domain is DGGITQSPKYLFRKEGQNVTLSCEQNLNHDAMYWYRQDPGQGLRLIYYSQIVNDFQKGDIAEGYSVSREKKESFPLTVTSAQKNPTAFYLCASSTPQVIGGSFSNQPQHFGDGTRLSIL.

The CDR3 loop is CASSSGLAGIDTQYF. For the CDR3, the DNA is TGTGCCAGCAGTTCCGGACTAGCGGGGATAGATACGCAGTATTTT. This chain joins TRBV9 and TRBJ2-3; 12 nucleotides agree with TRBD2. J was trimmed by 5 bases and V by 5 bases; bases with no gene match: 6. The length of the CDR3 is 15 residues. Germline V gene lookup returns CDR1 SGDLS and CDR2 YYNGEE. Combining the CDR3 with reference TRBV9 and TRBJ2-3 gives the whole variable domain DSGVTQTPKHLITATGQRVTLRCSPRSGDLSVYWYQQSLDQGLQFLIQYYNGEERAKGNILERFSAQQFPDLHSELNLSSLELGDSALYFCASSSGLAGIDTQYFGPGTRLTVL.

This chain uses TRBV5-1 with TRBJ2-7, with 8 bases lining up with TRBD1. This CDR3 spans 15 amino acids. Germline loops: CDR1 SGHRS, CDR2 YFSETQ. V lost 4 bases and J lost 5; bases outside the gene matches: 11. The CDR3 region has the DNA TGCGCCAGCAGCCCAGGACAGGGCGCGGGACACGAGCAGTACTTC. It translates to CASSPGQGAGHEQYF. Using reference TRBV5-1 and TRBJ2-7 for the parts outside the CDR3, the full variable domain is KAGVTQTPRYLIKTRGQQVTLSCSPISGHRSVSWYQQTPGQGLQFLFEYFSETQRNKGNFPGRFSGRQFSNSRSEMNVSTLELGDSALYLCASSPGQGAGHEQYFGPGTRLTVT.

V and J are TRBV6-2 or TRBV6-3 and TRBJ2-1; no clear D gene. V was shortened by 2 bases and J by 0 bases, with 11 bases between the two germline ends. The germline V gene encodes CDR1 MNHEY and CDR2 SVGEGT. The CDR3 covers 16 residues. As DNA, the CDR3 is TGTGCCAGCAGTTACGGTAGCCATTACTCCTACAATGAGCAGTTCTTC. Amino acid sequence: CASSYGSHYSYNEQFF.

This clonotype showed up just a few times. This chain joins TRBV6-1 and TRBJ1-2; D unresolved. Trimming took 3 bases from V and 5 from J, leaving 7 bases between them. In germline, CDR1 is MNHNS, CDR2 SASEGT. The CDR3 sequence is 12 residues long. Written as DNA, the CDR3 is TGTGCCAGCAGTGACGGCCGATATGGCTACACCTTC. Its translation: CASSDGRYGYTF.

The CDR3 coding sequence is TGTGCCAGCAGCTTAGTAAGCCGGGACAGGGTCCCCTACGAGCAGTACTTC. Protein sequence: CASSLVSRDRVPYEQYF. The chain carries TRBV7-2 and TRBJ2-7; TRBD1 agrees at 9 bases. Germline CDR1 SGHTA, CDR2 FQGNSA. The CDR3 is made up of 17 amino acids. The junction had 9 bases not matched to a gene; V was cut back by 1 base and J by 2 bases.

The chain uses TRBV18 and TRBJ1-1, with 10 bases fitting TRBD1. V gave up 5 bases and J gave up 1 base; unmatched junction bases: 7. The CDR3 has 16 amino acids. The germline gives CDR1 KGHSH, CDR2 LQKENI. This CDR3 reads CASSARGQGTNTEAFF. The CDR3 DNA reads as TGTGCCAGCTCAGCAAGGGGACAGGGGACGAACACTGAAGCTTTCTTT.

The chain employs TRBV4-1 and TRBJ2-1, with D perhaps matching TRBD1 (5 bases). CDR1 MGHRA and CDR2 YSYEKL come from the germline V gene. V lost 4 bases and J lost 7, with 17 bases in between. The CDR3 has 15 residues. The CDR3 here is CASSPIPTVGNEQFF. CDR3 DNA: TGCGCCAGCAGCCCTATTCCGACAGTTGGGAATGAGCAGTTCTTC.

This clonotype was seen only a few times. The chain carries TRBV27 and TRBJ1-5; no reliable D call. The V end was cut by 9 bases, the J end by 4 bases, with 10 bases between. The CDR3 has 12 amino acids. From germline, CDR1 is MNHEY and CDR2 SMNVEV (reference sequence). This CDR3 is CASGRLNQPQHF. In nucleotides, the CDR3 is TGTGCCAGTGGACGACTAAATCAGCCCCAGCATTTT.

This sequence joins TRBV12-3 or TRBV12-4 and TRBJ1-5; D ambiguous. The CDR3 totals 14 residues. Trimming took 5 bases from V and 10 from J, leaving 18 bases between them. The CDR3 DNA is TGTGCCAGCAGTAAAGGCCTCATACTTTTCCCCCAGCATTTT. It codes for CASSKGLILFPQHF.

This clonotype was seen more than once but under ten times. This chain links TRBV20-1 with TRBJ2-7; a weak D match, TRBD1 (7 bases). Germline assignment: CDR1 DFQATT and CDR2 SNEGSKA (reference sequence). The CDR3 contains 15 residues. Trimming removed 6 bases at V and 3 bases at J, with 21 bases between. CDR3 region: CSAEGGTENIYEQYF. CDR3 coding DNA: TGCAGTGCAGAAGGCGGGACAGAAAATATCTACGAGCAGTACTTC.

The sample holds a few counts of this clonotype. The J gene is TRBJ1-3, the V gene TRBV20-1; 7 bases align to TRBD1. V shed 3 bases and J 0 bases; nucleotides not matched to a gene: 2. Looked up from germline, CDR1 is DFQATT and CDR2 is SNEGSKA (reference sequence). This CDR3 is 14 amino acids long. CDR3 DNA: TGCAGTGCTAGGGGACAGAACTCTGGAAACACCATATATTTT. Protein product: CSARGQNSGNTIYF.

The chain has TRBV9 and TRBJ2-1; D unclear. The germline CDR1 and CDR2 sequences are SGDLS and YYNGEE. V lost 0 bases and J lost 0, with 10 bases in between. The CDR3 extends over 16 amino acids. The CDR3 bases are TGTGCCAGCAGCGTAGATACGGGTGACTCCTACAATGAGCAGTTCTTC. Translated, it gives CASSVDTGDSYNEQFF.

This clonotype has a handful of counts. This chain links TRBV6-5 with TRBJ1-6; the match to TRBD1 covers 10 bases. V lost 7 bases, J lost 7 bases, and 4 bases stayed unmatched. CDR3 size: 14 residues. Germline CDR1 and CDR2: MNHEY and SVGAGI. The CDR3 protein is CASTRDRGNSPLHF. In DNA form, the CDR3 reads TGTGCCAGCACCCGGGACAGGGGCAATTCACCCCTCCACTTT.